This TCR beta chain was sequenced for a study of T cell therapy after organ transplantation. Study-wide background: After therapy, patients were monitored for about 30 weeks.

Per germline, CDR1 SSHAT and CDR2 FNYEAQ (reference sequence). The CDR3 is 13 amino acids. Trimming left V 5 bases short and J 4 bases short, with 11 bases between. The repertoire was sequenced with immunoSEQ multiplex PCR; TCRdb's copy has only in-frame clones and lacks some. Of about 48,000 clones in the sample, approximately 94% were seen once. A remark on this clone: The target antigen is unknown.

Study-wide results and caveats: Poor CD8+ T cell yield may explain few expansions in nonresponders. CD8 clonality fold change after therapy inversely tracked pretherapy clonality.

This clonotype was obtained from a human patient who had received a solid organ transplant and had CMV disease. The V call is TRBV7-7, the J call TRBJ1-1; tentatively, D is TRBD1 (5 bases). The source was CD8+ T cells from blood, collected before autologous CMV-specific T cell therapy. CDR3 sequence reads: CASSLGAGTEAFF. DNA of the CDR3: TGTGCCAGCAGCCTTGGGGCAGGCACTGAAGCTTTCTTT.